This TCR beta chain was captured in a study of blood T cell repertoires in COVID-19. Across the whole study: The United States, Italy and Spain were the sources of the acute and convalescent COVID-19 samples. T cells, B-cell-depleted T cells, or PBMCs provided the cDNA or gDNA that served as material.

Original analysis: By means of reference gene primer amplification, nucleated cell counts were estimated. Measured with immunoSEQ multiplex PCR; TCRdb has only the in-frame clones, and not every one. V and J calls and clone size are as listed in that table; D and trimming were resolved from the DNA. The sample holds around 87,000 clones; roughly 71% are singletons and the top ten take about 10%. The ends lost 6 bases at V and 3 bases at J; junction bases unmatched: 10. Germline CDR1 and CDR2: LNHDA and SQIVND (reference sequence). This CDR3 is built from 17 residues. The chain combines TRBV19 with TRBJ2-6; 8 positions agree with TRBD2. The source of this sequence is a woman older than 75 with acute or convalescent COVID-19. Sequenced input: peripheral blood. The CDR3 is CASRSGGSLDGANVLTF. The CDR3 DNA is TGTGCCAGTAGGAGCGGGGGTTCTTTGGATGGGGCCAACGTCCTGACTTTC. Variable domain in full (rest from reference TRBV19 and TRBJ2-6): DGGITQSPKYLFRKEGQNVTLSCEQNLNHDAMYWYRQDPGQGLRLIYYSQIVNDFQKGDIAEGYSVSREKKESFPLTVTSAQKNPTAFYLCASRSGGSLDGANVLTFGAGSRLTVL.